The rows below give T cell receptor beta chains drawn from one sample of a study of T cells in Graves' hyperthyroidism and ophthalmopathy. One entry per CDR3 protein results from TCRdb running MiXCR on the multiplex PCR reads. This table holds approximately 370,000 distinct CDR3 sequences, roughly 17% found once. The sequencing input was blood. All receptors derive from a woman aged 30 to 39 with Graves' hyperthyroidism that later progressed to Graves' ophthalmopathy. CDR3s include the opening cysteine and the closing phenylalanine or tryptophan. A D gene is named only where the DNA matches it firmly. Clone size is given for some rows only: seen once, a few or many times, or a class if the clone is expanded.

size	V	D	J	CDR3	DNA
-	TRBV7-2	TRBD2	TRBJ2-5	CASSLGGLTAGETQYF	TGTGCCAGCAGCTTAGGGGGACTAACTGCCGGTGAGACCCAGTACTTC
-	TRBV18	TRBD1	TRBJ1-5	CASSPGQEGQPQHF	TGTGCCAGCTCACCAGGACAGGAAGGCCAGCCCCAGCATTTT
many	TRBV2	TRBD1	TRBJ2-5	CASSLGQGMETQYF	TGTGCCAGCAGTTTGGGACAGGGGATGGAGACCCAGTACTTC
many	TRBV7-9	TRBD1	TRBJ1-2	CASSLGTGRDYGYTF	TGTGCCAGCAGCTTAGGGACAGGGAGGGACTATGGCTACACCTTC
many	TRBV4-1	-	TRBJ1-1	CASSQVHGGGTEAFF	TGCGCCAGCAGCCAAGTTCACGGGGGAGGCACTGAAGCTTTCTTT
-	TRBV5-4	TRBD2	TRBJ2-3	CASSPLGEGVDTQYF	TGTGCCAGCAGCCCGTTGGGGGAGGGTGTGGATACGCAGTATTTT
-	TRBV2	-	TRBJ1-2	CASRQSTVFNYGYTF	TGTGCCAGCAGGCAATCGACAGTGTTTAACTATGGCTACACCTTC
-	TRBV20-1	TRBD2	TRBJ2-7	CSASTSGIHYEQYF	TGCAGTGCTTCGACTAGCGGGATCCACTACGAGCAGTACTTC
few	TRBV5-1	-	TRBJ2-1	CASSADGSSYNEQLF	TGCGCCAGCAGCGCCGACGGAAGCTCCTACAATGAGCAGCTCTTC
few	TRBV3-1	TRBD2	TRBJ2-1	CASSRKLAGGFYNEQFF	TGTGCCAGCAGCCGAAAACTAGCGGGAGGGTTCTACAATGAGCAGTTCTTC
once	TRBV5-4	-	TRBJ1-3	CASSEVKGTGDTIYF	TGTGCCAGCAGCGAAGTCAAGGGGACTGGAGACACCATATATTTT
many	TRBV20-1	-	TRBJ2-3	CSASGNTDTQYF	TGCAGTGCTAGCGGGAACACAGATACGCAGTATTTT
many	TRBV19	-	TRBJ2-1	CASSIRNDNEQFF	TGTGCCAGTAGTATAAGAAACGACAATGAGCAGTTCTTC
many	TRBV28	TRBD2	TRBJ2-1	CASSLTPWGSGMSYNEQFF	TGTGCCAGCAGTTTAACGCCTTGGGGTAGCGGGATGTCCTACAATGAGCAGTTCTTC
many	TRBV2	TRBD1	TRBJ2-5	CASSVGDRETQYF	TGTGCCAGCAGTGTGGGGGACAGGGAGACCCAGTACTTC
-	TRBV7-2	-	TRBJ2-7	CASSLLMGGRGQYF	TGTGCCAGCAGCTTACTCATGGGGGGCAGGGGGCAGTACTTC
many	TRBV28	-	TRBJ1-2	CASSGGRVGGYGYTF	TGTGCCAGCAGTGGCGGCAGGGTAGGGGGCTATGGCTACACCTTC
many	TRBV11-2	TRBD1	TRBJ2-1	CASSLAPPGQGMRNEQFF	TGTGCCAGCAGCTTAGCCCCTCCGGGACAGGGGATGAGGAATGAGCAGTTCTTC
few	TRBV20-1	TRBD2	TRBJ2-5	CSAIAGGYGETQYF	TGCAGTGCCATAGCGGGGGGATACGGAGAGACCCAGTACTTC
-	TRBV27	-	TRBJ1-3	CASSPGGNTIYF	TGTGCCAGCAGTCCCGGGGGAAACACCATATATTTT
-	TRBV7-9	TRBD1	TRBJ2-7	CASSLAGQGYYEQYF	TGTGCCAGCAGCTTAGCCGGACAGGGTTACTACGAGCAGTACTTC
-	TRBV7-2	-	TRBJ2-5	CASSLLGTQYF	TGTGCCAGCAGCTTGCTGGGGACCCAGTACTTC
many	TRBV7-6	-	TRBJ1-1	CASSLAGGTGEAFF	TGTGCCAGCAGCTTAGCAGGGGGGACCGGCGAGGCTTTCTTT
few	TRBV6-6	-	TRBJ2-7	CASSYGAESSYEQYF	TGTGCCAGCAGTTACGGGGCGGAGAGCTCCTACGAGCAGTACTTC
-	TRBV27	-	TRBJ2-7	CASSPFILAVAYEQYF	TGTGCCAGCAGCCCCTTCATCTTAGCCGTAGCCTACGAGCAGTACTTC
many	TRBV6-1	-	TRBJ1-5	CASSPSRGSNQPQHF	TGTGCCAGCAGTCCATCCCGGGGAAGCAATCAGCCCCAGCATTTT
few	TRBV7-9	TRBD2	TRBJ2-1	CASSPGTRVPYNEQFF	TGTGCCAGCAGCCCCGGGACTAGGGTTCCCTACAATGAGCAGTTCTTC
many	TRBV12-5	-	TRBJ1-1	CASGRTGQSNTEAFF	TGTGCTAGTGGGCGGACCGGGCAATCGAACACTGAAGCTTTCTTT
many	TRBV27	-	TRBJ2-1	CASSRWAGSSNEQFF	TGTGCCAGCAGTCGTTGGGCGGGGTCGAGTAATGAGCAGTTCTTC
-	TRBV29-1	-	TRBJ2-2	CSVVSSNIGELFF	TGCAGCGTTGTATCTTCGAACATCGGGGAGCTGTTTTTT
many	TRBV5-4	TRBD1	TRBJ2-2	CASSLGQGKTGELFF	TGTGCCAGCAGCCTAGGACAGGGAAAGACCGGGGAGCTGTTTTTT
few	TRBV19	-	TRBJ1-6	CASREWGNSPLHF	TGTGCCAGTAGGGAATGGGGTAATTCACCCCTCCACTTT
many	TRBV7-9	TRBD1	TRBJ2-7	CASSLPGQGRHEQYF	TGTGCCAGCAGCTTACCGGGACAGGGGAGGCACGAGCAGTACTTC
-	TRBV6-1	-	TRBJ2-1	CASGAVDPQFF	TGTGCCAGCGGCGCGGTGGACCCGCAGTTCTTC
many	TRBV24-1	-	TRBJ2-1	CATSDSSGNEQFF	TGTGCCACCAGTGATAGTAGCGGCAATGAGCAGTTCTTC
many	TRBV20-1	-	TRBJ2-4	CSARDMTGWAKNIQYF	TGCAGTGCGCGGGACATGACCGGATGGGCCAAAAACATTCAGTACTTC
many	TRBV6-2/TRBV6-3	TRBD2	TRBJ2-7	CASSFSLAGSYEQYF	TGTGCCAGCAGTTTTTCCTTAGCGGGAAGCTACGAGCAGTACTTC
-	TRBV6-1	TRBD1	TRBJ1-2	CASSRRAGQGEPGYTF	TGTGCCAGCAGCCGCCGGGCGGGACAGGGAGAACCTGGCTACACCTTC
-	TRBV30	-	TRBJ2-1	CAWSRLVQFF	TGTGCCTGGAGCCGACTAGTTCAGTTCTTC
many	TRBV27	-	TRBJ2-1	CASSLSLTDYNEQFF	TGTGCCAGCAGTCTATCACTGACAGATTACAATGAGCAGTTCTTC
many	TRBV5-1	TRBD2	TRBJ2-1	CASSLWSGGNEQFF	TGCGCCAGCAGCTTGTGGAGCGGGGGCAATGAGCAGTTCTTC
-	TRBV5-4	-	TRBJ2-5	CASGLGTQETQYF	TGTGCCAGCGGCTTAGGCACACAAGAGACCCAGTACTTC
-	TRBV29-1	-	TRBJ2-1	CSVDKDSGVSENNEQFF	TGCAGCGTTGACAAGGACTCAGGGGTCTCTGAAAACAATGAGCAGTTCTTC
many	TRBV5-1	-	TRBJ1-2	CASSLGSSNYGYTF	TGCGCCAGCAGCTTGGGCAGCTCTAACTATGGCTACACCTTC
many	TRBV29-1	TRBD2	TRBJ2-7	CSAAGTSDTYEQYF	TGCAGCGCTGCCGGGACTAGCGACACCTACGAGCAGTACTTC
few	TRBV5-1	-	TRBJ1-1	CASSEQDTGNTEASF	TGCGCCAGCAGCGAACAAGACACGGGGAACACTGAAGCTTCCTTT
-	TRBV11-2	-	TRBJ2-1	CASSLIRGPGNEQLF	TGTGCCAGCAGCTTAATTCGGGGGCCCGGCAATGAGCAGCTCTTC
many	TRBV7-2	-	TRBJ2-3	CASSLELTDTQYF	TGTGCCAGCAGCTTGGAACTTACAGATACGCAGTATTTT
once	TRBV30	-	TRBJ2-1	CAWRRGGGLYNEQFF	TGTGCCTGGAGGCGAGGGGGGGGCCTTTACAATGAGCAGTTCTTC